This T cell receptor beta chain was retrieved from a study of T cell clones after liver transplantation. Study observations and caveats: Compared with third party-reactive sequences, donor-reactive ones declined more, independent of withdrawal success.

This clone turned up a few times. Its specificity is unknown. Method: immunoSEQ multiplex PCR; TCRdb's copy keeps in-frame clones and lacks some. Here the sample spans roughly 73,000 clones, around 80% being singletons. Sorting of unstimulated PBMCs yielded separate CD3+CD4+ and CD3+CD8+ fractions. The receptor was isolated from a human donor who received a liver transplant. This specimen consisted of CD4+ T cells from blood, obtained before liver transplant.

CDR3 region: CSVSRLKSDTQYF. CDR3 nucleotides: TGCAGCGTTTCACGACTGAAGAGCGATACGCAGTATTTT. V usage is TRBV29-1 and J usage is TRBJ2-3; no definite D call. V lost 5 bases to trimming and J lost 6 bases, with 15 bases between them. This CDR3 is built from 13 residues. In germline, CDR1 is SQVTM, CDR2 ANQGSEA.